These 17 T cell receptor beta chains originate from one sample sequenced in a study of T cell repertoires in cytomegalovirus infection (dated by TCRdb to about 2019). Sequencing took place on an Illumina HiSeq 1500. TCRdb reprocessed the public reads (quality trimming at Q25 with fastp, clone calling with MiXCR) and kept in-frame beta chains. Every CDR3 protein is listed once, alongside the most common genes and DNA of its rows. The sample profile shows around 310,000 distinct CDR3 sequences; roughly 15% of them were found once. Around 12% of the sample is held by the ten biggest clonotypes. Input material: PBMCs. The receptors come from a human donor in good health (CMV status not recorded). Some clones in this sample may be carry-over from other donors' samples.

The rearrangement links TRBV18 to TRBJ1-1; no clear D gene. V lost 5 bases, J lost 1 base, and 17 bases lay in between. The CDR3 runs to 16 residues. CDR1 is KGHSH and CDR2 is LQKENI in the germline V gene. CDR3 nucleotide sequence: TGTGCCAGCTCATTTAAGGATTTACAGAGGAACACTGAAGCTTTCTTT. Residues: CASSFKDLQRNTEAFF.

This clonotype was found a few times. The J gene is TRBJ2-2, the V gene TRBV6-5; possibly TRBD2 for D (6 bases). The CDR3 extends over 15 amino acids. CDR1 MNHEY and CDR2 SVGAGI come from the germline V gene. Between the trimmed V and J ends, which lost 6 bases and 2 bases, there was a span of 13 bases. The chain's CDR3 is CASSRSGGNTGELFF. The CDR3 bases are TGTGCCAGCAGCCGATCCGGGGGAAACACCGGGGAGCTGTTTTTT.

This clonotype was detected many times. The genes are TRBV7-2 and TRBJ2-4, with 7 bases matching TRBD1. The CDR3 has 16 residues. Germline values: CDR1 SGHTA, CDR2 FQGNSA. Trimming at V came to 5 bases and at J to 0 bases, leaving 7 bases not matched to a gene. The DNA for the CDR3 is TGTGCCAGCAGCACACGGACAGGAGTAGCCAAAAACATTCAGTACTTC. This gives the protein CASSTRTGVAKNIQYF.

This clonotype has at least ten counts. V and J are TRBV11-2 and TRBJ2-7, with TRBD1 as a possible D gene (5 bases). Trimming removed 5 bases from V and 4 bases from J, with 12 bases in between. The germline V gene encodes CDR1 SGHAT and CDR2 FQNNGV. The CDR3 runs 13 residues. The CDR3 nucleotides read TGTGCCAGCAGCCGAGACAGTAGGTACGAGCAGTACTTC. As protein: CASSRDSRYEQYF.

CDR3 nucleotide sequence: TGTGCCAGCACCATAGACAGTGGGAACACTGAAGCTTTCTTT. This sequence encodes CASTIDSGNTEAFF. The J gene is TRBJ1-1, the V gene TRBV28; a possible D gene is TRBD1 (5 bases). The CDR3 is made up of 14 amino acids. Trimming shortened V by 7 bases and J by 1 base, and 13 bases separated the two germline ends. From germline, CDR1 is MDHEN and CDR2 SYDVKM. Filled out from reference TRBV28 and TRBJ1-1, the complete variable domain reads DVKVTQSSRYLVKRTGEKVFLECVQDMDHENMFWYRQDPGLGLRLIYFSYDVKMKEKGDIPEGYSVSREKKERFSLILESASTNQTSMYLCASTIDSGNTEAFFGQGTRLTVV.

This clonotype has a handful of counts. This CDR3 reads CASSLQGAGDQPQHF. CDR3 nucleotide sequence: TGTGCCAGCAGCTTACAGGGGGCTGGCGATCAGCCCCAGCATTTT. The chain carries TRBV7-2 and TRBJ1-5; 8 bases are shared with TRBD1. V lost 2 bases, J lost 5 bases, and 5 bases stayed unmatched. Germline assignment: CDR1 SGHTA and CDR2 FQGNSA. There are 15 residues in the CDR3.

This clonotype was detected ten times or more. The chain combines TRBV12-3 or TRBV12-4 with TRBJ2-7, with D tentatively TRBD1 (6 bases). This CDR3 is 14 amino acids long. The germline V and J ends were trimmed by 5 bases and 3 bases, with 14 bases remaining between them. CDR3 sequence (DNA): TGTGCCAGCAGTAAGACAGGTGTTCACTACGAGCAGTACTTC. Protein product: CASSKTGVHYEQYF.

This clonotype has only a few counts. The chain combines TRBV7-8 with TRBJ2-7; 8 bases are shared with TRBD1. CDR3 length: 13 residues. Germline V gene data show CDR1 as SGHVS and CDR2 as FQNEAQ. V shed 5 bases and J 4 bases; nucleotides not matched to a gene: 4. This CDR3 is CASSQTGGYEQYF. For the CDR3, the DNA is TGTGCCAGCAGCCAAACAGGGGGTTACGAGCAGTACTTC.

This clonotype showed up just a few times. V and J are TRBV6-1 and TRBJ2-7; D is perhaps TRBD2 (5 bases). Trimming took off 5 bases at V and 7 bases at J, with 15 bases between the two ends. From germline, CDR1 is MNHNS and CDR2 SASEGT. CDR3 length equals 13 residues. The CDR3 sequence is CASSSTPGGEQYF. The CDR3 coding sequence is TGTGCCAGCAGTTCGACGCCTGGCGGGGAGCAGTACTTC.

In the case of this clonotype: One end of the junction varies from germline; a read error may be responsible. The gene calls are TRBV7-2 and TRBJ1-2, with 8 bases aligning to TRBD1. CDR1 and CDR2 from the germline V gene are SGHTA and FQGNSA. The CDR3 has 15 residues. The DNA for the CDR3 is TGTGCCAGCAGCTTAGGGACAGGGCGCGACTATGGCCACACCTTC. This gives the protein CASSLGTGRDYGHTF.

A few counts support this clonotype. This rearrangement joins TRBV10-3 to TRBJ1-1, with 10 bases identical to TRBD1. The V gene's germline CDR1 is ENHRY and CDR2 SYGVKD. V lost 3 bases and J lost 7; bases outside the gene matches: 8. The CDR3 covers 15 residues. In nucleotides, the CDR3 is TGTGCCATCAGTGATGGGGGACAGGGGTTCATTGAAGCTTTCTTT. Translation gives CAISDGGQGFIEAFF.

In nucleotides, the CDR3 is TGTGCCAGCTCACCAACGGACCAGTATTCACCCCTCCACTTT. Amino acid sequence: CASSPTDQYSPLHF. The rearrangement joins TRBV18 to TRBJ1-6, with D unclear. This CDR3 spans 14 amino acids. With 2 bases removed from V and 8 bases from J, the gap between germline ends came to 10 bases. Germline values: CDR1 KGHSH, CDR2 LQKENI. The whole variable domain, filled in from reference TRBV18 and TRBJ1-6, reads NAGVMQNPRHLVRRRGQEARLRCSPMKGHSHVYWYRQLPEEGLKFMVYLQKENIIDESGMPKERFSAEFPKEGPSILRIQQVVRGDSAAYFCASSPTDQYSPLHFGNGTRLTVT.

This clonotype was recorded at least ten times. This chain uses TRBV7-2 with TRBJ2-3; perhaps D is TRBD1 or TRBD2 (5 bases each). CDR1 and CDR2 from the germline V gene are SGHTA and FQGNSA. There are 16 residues in the CDR3. V was cut by 5 bases and J by 3 bases, with 18 bases left in between. The CDR3 DNA reads as TGTGCCAGCAGCCCCGGGACCGCCTCCCCTACAGATACGCAGTATTTT. Its translation is CASSPGTASPTDTQYF.

The chain uses TRBV10-2 and TRBJ1-4; 11 nucleotides align to TRBD1. The V gene's germline CDR1 is WSHSY and CDR2 SAAADI. This CDR3 has 15 residues. With 4 bases clipped from V and 7 bases from J, the junction kept 5 bases outside the gene matches. The CDR3 here is CASSAGDRGSEKLFF. CDR3 coding DNA: TGCGCCAGCAGTGCGGGGGACAGGGGGTCTGAAAAACTGTTTTTT.

The V call is TRBV7-9, the J call TRBJ1-1; D not certain. V was trimmed by 0 bases and J by 4 bases, leaving 15 bases between them. The CDR3 runs 16 residues. Germline V lookup: CDR1 SEHNR, CDR2 FQNEAQ (reference sequence). This CDR3 is CASSLAGPLVSTEAFF. The CDR3 nucleotides are TGTGCCAGCAGCTTAGCAGGTCCCCTGGTGAGCACTGAAGCTTTCTTT.

This clonotype was detected only a few times. The gene calls are TRBV12-3 or TRBV12-4 and TRBJ2-1; possible D gene TRBD1, 6 bases. The CDR3 sequence is 18 residues long. V was trimmed by 3 bases and J by 6 bases, leaving 24 bases between them. CDR3 DNA sequence: TGTGCCAGCAGTTTTCGGTCCGGAAGGGGCGGACAGTCCAATGAGCAGTTCTTC. Protein product: CASSFRSGRGGQSNEQFF.

This clonotype was picked up a small number of times. The chain combines TRBV29-1 with TRBJ2-3; D is ambiguous. This CDR3 spans 13 amino acids. The germline V gene has CDR1 SQVTM and CDR2 ANQGSEA. V lost 4 bases and J lost 1, with 9 bases in between. The CDR3 nucleotides read TGCAGCGTTGGCCGGAGACGCACAGATACGCAGTATTTT. Its translation: CSVGRRRTDTQYF.